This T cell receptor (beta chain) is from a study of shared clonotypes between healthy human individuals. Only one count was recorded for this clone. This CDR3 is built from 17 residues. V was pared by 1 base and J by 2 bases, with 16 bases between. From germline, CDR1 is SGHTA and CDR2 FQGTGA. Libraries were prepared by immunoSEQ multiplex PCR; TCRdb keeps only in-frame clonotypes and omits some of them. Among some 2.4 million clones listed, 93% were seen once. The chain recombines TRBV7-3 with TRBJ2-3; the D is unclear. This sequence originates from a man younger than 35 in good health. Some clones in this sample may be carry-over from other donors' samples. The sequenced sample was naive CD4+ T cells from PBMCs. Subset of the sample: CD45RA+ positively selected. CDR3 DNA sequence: TGTGCCAGCAGCTTAAGGTCGGGCCGGACCTACACAGATACGCAGTATTTT. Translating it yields CASSLRSGRTYTDTQYF. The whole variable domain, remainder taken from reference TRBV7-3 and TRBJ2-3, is GAGVSQTPSNKVTEKGKYVELRCDPISGHTALYWYRQSLGQGPEFLIYFQGTGAADDSGLPNDRFFAVRPEGSVSTLKIQRTERGDSAVYLCASSLRSGRTYTDTQYFGPGTRLTVL.